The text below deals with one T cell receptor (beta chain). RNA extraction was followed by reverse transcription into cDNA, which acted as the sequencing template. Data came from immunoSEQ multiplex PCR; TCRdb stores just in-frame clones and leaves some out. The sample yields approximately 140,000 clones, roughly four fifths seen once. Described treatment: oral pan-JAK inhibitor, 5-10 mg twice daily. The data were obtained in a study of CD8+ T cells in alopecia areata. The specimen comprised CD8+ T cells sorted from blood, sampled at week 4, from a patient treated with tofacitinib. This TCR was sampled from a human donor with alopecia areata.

DNA of the CDR3: TGTGCCAGCAGTGATGGGTTCTCCTACGAGCAGTACTTC. Amino acids: CASSDGFSYEQYF. The J gene is TRBJ2-7, the V gene TRBV2, with D uncertain. Trimming removed 3 bases from V and 0 bases from J, with 6 bases in between. CDR3 size: 13 residues. The germline gives CDR1 SNHLY, CDR2 FYNNEI.